The T cell receptor beta chain described here comes from a study of control samples from healthy donors and cancer patients. Looked up from germline, CDR1 is KGHDR and CDR2 is SFDVKD. V gave up 5 bases and J gave up 9 bases, with 7 bases separating them. CDR3 size: 11 residues. The assay was immunoSEQ multiplex PCR, and TCRdb's table has in-frame clones only and misses some. This sample has 100,000 to 150,000 clones, with around 93% found just once. This TCR was sampled from a man aged 18 to 30 in good health. V and J are TRBV24-1 and TRBJ2-1; D is ambiguous. The sequencing sample was made of blood. The chain's CDR3 is CATSAGGEQFF. The CDR3 nucleotides read TGTGCCACCAGTGCCGGTGGTGAGCAGTTCTTC.